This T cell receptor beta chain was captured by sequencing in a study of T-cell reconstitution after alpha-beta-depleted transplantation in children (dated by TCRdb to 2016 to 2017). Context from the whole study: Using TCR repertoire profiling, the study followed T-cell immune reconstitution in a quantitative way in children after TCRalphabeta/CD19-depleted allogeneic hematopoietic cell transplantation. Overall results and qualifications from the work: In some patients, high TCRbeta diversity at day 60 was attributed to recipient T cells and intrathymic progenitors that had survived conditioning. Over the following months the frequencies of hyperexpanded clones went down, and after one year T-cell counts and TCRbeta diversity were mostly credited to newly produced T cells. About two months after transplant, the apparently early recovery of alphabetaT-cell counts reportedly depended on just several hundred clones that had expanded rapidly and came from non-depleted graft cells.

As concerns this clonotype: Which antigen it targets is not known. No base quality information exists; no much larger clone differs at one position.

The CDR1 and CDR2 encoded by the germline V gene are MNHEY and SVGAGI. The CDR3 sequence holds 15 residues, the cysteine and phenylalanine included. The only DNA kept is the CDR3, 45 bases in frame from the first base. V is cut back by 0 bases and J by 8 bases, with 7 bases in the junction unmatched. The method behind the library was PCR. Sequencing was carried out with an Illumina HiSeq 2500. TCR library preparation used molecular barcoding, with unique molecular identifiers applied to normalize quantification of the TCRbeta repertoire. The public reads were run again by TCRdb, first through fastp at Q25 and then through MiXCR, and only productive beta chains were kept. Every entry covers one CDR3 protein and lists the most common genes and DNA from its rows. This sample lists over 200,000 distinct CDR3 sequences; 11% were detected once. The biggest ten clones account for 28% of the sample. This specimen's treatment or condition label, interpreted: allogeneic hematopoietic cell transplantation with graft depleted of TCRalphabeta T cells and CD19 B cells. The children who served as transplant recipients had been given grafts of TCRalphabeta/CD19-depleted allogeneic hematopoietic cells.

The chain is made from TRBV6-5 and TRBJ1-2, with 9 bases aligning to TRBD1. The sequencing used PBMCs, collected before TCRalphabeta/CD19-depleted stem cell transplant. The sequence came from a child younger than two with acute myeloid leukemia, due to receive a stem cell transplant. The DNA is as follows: TGTGCCAGCAGTTACTCCGGGACAGGGTTTTACGGCTACACCTTC. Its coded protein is CASSYSGTGFYGYTF.